These 7 T cell receptor beta chains came from one sample sequenced in a study of blood T cell repertoires in COVID-19. Sequencing used immunoSEQ multiplex PCR; TCRdb keeps in-frame clones, though not all of them. The table records 130,000 or so clones, approximately 90% of them present only once. Specimen: peripheral blood. These receptors were obtained from a man in his sixties or seventies with active or convalescent COVID-19.

The rearrangement links TRBV4-1 to TRBJ2-2, with TRBD2 matching 7 bases. The CDR3 extends over 17 amino acids. Germline CDR1 MGHRA, CDR2 YSYEKL. J lost 4 bases, V lost 2 bases, and 10 bases had no gene match. The CDR3, as DNA: TGCGCCAGCAGCCAAAATTGGGCGGGAGTGAGCACCGGGGAGCTGTTTTTT. Its translation is CASSQNWAGVSTGELFF.

V is TRBV6-5 and J is TRBJ1-1; the D gene is possibly TRBD1 (5 bases). This CDR3 is 12 amino acids long. Trimming removed 7 bases at V and 5 bases at J, with 11 bases between. Germline values: CDR1 MNHEY, CDR2 SVGAGI. In DNA form, the CDR3 reads TGTGCCAGCACGACGGGGGGTACTGAAGCTTTCTTT. It translates to CASTTGGTEAFF.

The chain joins TRBV5-5 to TRBJ1-1; D gene unclear. The CDR3 has 14 residues. V was pared by 1 base and J by 0 bases, with 7 bases between. Germline loops: CDR1 SGHKS, CDR2 YYEKEE (reference sequence). The CDR3 reads CASSLHQMNTEAFF. Here the CDR3 DNA reads TGTGCCAGCAGCTTGCACCAGATGAACACTGAAGCTTTCTTT.

The chain is built from TRBV29-1 and TRBJ1-5, with TRBD1 matching 7 bases. The CDR3 length is 14 residues. Trimming at V came to 3 bases and at J to 1 base, leaving 3 bases not matched to a gene. The germline gives CDR1 SQVTM, CDR2 ANQGSEA. The CDR3 sequence: CSVETGQSNQPQHF. The CDR3 DNA is TGCAGCGTTGAGACAGGGCAGAGCAATCAGCCCCAGCATTTT.

The J gene is TRBJ1-2, the V gene TRBV2, with 8 bases fitting TRBD1. The CDR3 has 14 residues. The V gene end was trimmed by 5 bases and the J gene end by 8 bases; junction bases not matched to a gene: 10. Looked up from germline, CDR1 is SNHLY and CDR2 is FYNNEI. CDR3 region: CASSKDRERTGYTF. CDR3 in DNA: TGTGCCAGCAGTAAGGACAGGGAGAGGACGGGCTACACCTTC.

The J gene is TRBJ2-7, the V gene TRBV19; 8 bases match TRBD1. From germline, CDR1 is LNHDA and CDR2 SQIVND (reference sequence). After removal of 5 bases from V and 6 bases from J, the junction contained 6 bases not matched to a gene. The CDR3 is 13 amino acids. CDR3 DNA: TGTGCCAGTAGTCGGGCAGGGGGCGGCGAGCAGTACTTC. Its protein product is CASSRAGGGEQYF.

This sequence joins TRBV15 and TRBJ2-3; possibly TRBD2 for D (6 bases). CDR3 length equals 17 residues. Germline loops: CDR1 LNHNV, CDR2 YYDKDF (reference sequence). Trimming took off 4 bases at V and 0 bases at J, with 17 bases between the two ends. The CDR3 bases are TGTGCCACCAGCATTGTCCCTTTAGCGGCCAGCACAGATACGCAGTATTTT. Its translation: CATSIVPLAASTDTQYF.